This TCR beta chain originates from a study of blood T cell repertoires in COVID-19. Across the whole study: Samples came from the United States, Italy and Spain, spanning acute and convalescent COVID-19. T cells, B-cell-depleted T cells, or PBMCs provided the cDNA or gDNA that served as material.

The CDR3 is 15 residues long. The ends were cut back, 9 bases at V and 0 bases at J, with 15 bases in the middle. The germline CDR1 and CDR2 sequences are MNHNY and SVGAGI (reference sequence). Per the original data handling: How many nucleated cells were present was estimated from reference gene primer amplification. Profiling relied on immunoSEQ multiplex PCR, and the TCRdb table lists in-frame clones only, not all of them. V, J and clone size reflect that table, while D and trimming were determined from the DNA. The sample lists some 350,000 clones, around 88% occurring once. The sequencing input was peripheral blood. The sequence derives from a man aged 25-45 years with active or convalescent COVID-19. J is TRBJ1-5 and V is TRBV6-6, with D unresolved. The CDR3 bases are TGTGCCAGGGCACATCCATCGGGTAGCAATCAGCCCCAGCATTTT. It codes for CARAHPSGSNQPQHF.